This is a list of T cell receptor beta chains from one sample in a study of cytomegalovirus exposure and HLA in healthy donors. Only in-frame clones appear in the TCRdb table, and some are missing; sequencing was by immunoSEQ multiplex PCR. Altogether about 130,000 clones are present, 75% to 85% being singletons, with the ten largest covering roughly 3.5%. The material sequenced was PBMCs. Receptors originate from a man aged 35-49 years in good health and CMV-seronegative. The CDR3 runs from the conserved cysteine through the conserved F or W.

TRBV7-6	TRBJ2-7	CASSLGGDPGSYEQYF
TRBV7-9	TRBJ2-7	CSVDRDRELYEQYF
TRBV5-4	TRBJ2-2	CASSSSGAPNTGELFF
TRBV30	TRBJ2-2	CAWSRSTGELFF
TRBV7-9	TRBJ1-2	CASSPPGDGRMDGYTF
TRBV27	TRBJ1-1	CASSPLRDIQTEAFF
TRBV6-5	TRBJ1-4	CASSRATNEKLFF
TRBV4-1	TRBJ2-2	CASSPKGRRGVTLDTGELFF
TRBV5-1	TRBJ2-3	CASSPQVSTDTQYF
TRBV4-1	TRBJ1-5	CASSQGAGRGNQPQHF
TRBV6-1	TRBJ1-2	CASSERGFYGYTF
TRBV27	TRBJ1-6	CASSSPIRDRHSPLHF
TRBV25-1	TRBJ2-7	CASSRTGLSYEQYF
TRBV11-2	TRBJ2-6	CASSSGGRGGANVLTF
TRBV7-2	TRBJ1-3	CASSSPGGSFSGNTIYF
TRBV5-1	TRBJ1-4	CASSKTGGDEKLFF
TRBV7-8	-	CASSLSGDLYEQYF
TRBV10-3	TRBJ1-5	CAISESVADSNQPQHF
TRBV7-9	TRBJ2-7	CASSPGQNYEQYF
TRBV12-1	TRBJ2-3	CASSSPTSGGPETSDTQYF
TRBV5-4	TRBJ1-2	CASSSMGVDGYTF
TRBV14	TRBJ2-7	CASSLRRPTKIPYEQYF
TRBV5-1	TRBJ2-7	CASSLPSDEQYF
TRBV9	TRBJ2-1	CASSRDSYNEQFF
TRBV5-4	TRBJ2-2	CASSPEWDRPSNTGELFF
TRBV7-3	TRBJ1-5	CASSLGKTRSENQPQHF
TRBV28	TRBJ1-5	CASTGSNQPQHF
TRBV6-1	TRBJ2-3	CASSDGVTDTQYF
TRBV7-9	TRBJ2-3	CASRKDSSTDTQYF
TRBV4-3	TRBJ1-3	CASSPEQGMANTIYF
TRBV9	TRBJ1-2	CASSGGQGANYGYTF
TRBV19	TRBJ2-3	CASSIEHGTGGVTDTQYF
TRBV5-6	TRBJ1-2	CASSLDGYGYTF
TRBV6-6	TRBJ2-2	CASSLLAGDTGELFF
TRBV27	TRBJ2-5	CASSRRGVVFQETQYF
TRBV12-5	TRBJ2-2	CASGLGGSTGELFF
TRBV7-9	TRBJ2-2	CASSLRDRGNTGELFF
TRBV30	TRBJ1-6	CAWSLGTSNSPLHF
TRBV5-1	TRBJ2-4	CASSRDRPNDIQYF
TRBV29-1	TRBJ2-1	CSVEVGSGGAGEQFF
TRBV10-3	TRBJ1-2	CAISESGDSYGYTF
TRBV7-9	TRBJ2-5	CASSAGLTRTQYF
TRBV19	TRBJ1-1	CASSATDYTEAFF
TRBV19	TRBJ1-6	CASSMGGNFNSPLHF
TRBV11-3	TRBJ2-7	CASSLAVAYEQYF
TRBV5-1	TRBJ1-1	CASTTIDPGGTEAFF
TRBV6-1	TRBJ2-2	CASKSDGRTGELFF
TRBV30	TRBJ2-5	CAWSQREETQYF
TRBV5-4	TRBJ1-2	CASSFERGDGYTF
TRBV4-2	TRBJ1-1	CASSQQGGNTEAFF
TRBV7-2	TRBJ2-7	CASSLRGGVDEQYF
TRBV19	TRBJ1-5	CASGSPPRTGWYQPQHF
TRBV6-5	TRBJ1-2	CASSIGAASYGYTF